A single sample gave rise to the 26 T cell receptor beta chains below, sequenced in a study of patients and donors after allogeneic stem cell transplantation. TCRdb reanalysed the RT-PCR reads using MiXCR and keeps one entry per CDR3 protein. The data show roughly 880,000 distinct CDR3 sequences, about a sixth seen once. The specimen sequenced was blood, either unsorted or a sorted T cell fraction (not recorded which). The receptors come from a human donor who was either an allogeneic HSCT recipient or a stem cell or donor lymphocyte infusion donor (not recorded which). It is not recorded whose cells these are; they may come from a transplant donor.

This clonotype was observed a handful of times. The CDR3: CASSVGTREETQYF. DNA for the CDR3: TGTGCCAGCAGCGTAGGTACCCGGGAAGAGACCCAGTACTTC. The chain uses TRBV9 and TRBJ2-5; the D is unclear. The CDR3 is made up of 14 amino acids. Germline CDR1 is SGDLS and CDR2 is YYNGEE. Trimming cost V 0 bases and J 3 bases, with 9 bases left between them.

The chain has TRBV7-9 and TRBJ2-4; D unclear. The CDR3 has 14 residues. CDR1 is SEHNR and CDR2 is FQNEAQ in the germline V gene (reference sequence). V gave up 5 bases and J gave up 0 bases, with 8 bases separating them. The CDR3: CASSPFVAKNIQYF. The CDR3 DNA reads TGTGCCAGCAGCCCCTTTGTAGCCAAAAACATTCAGTACTTC.

DNA for the CDR3: TGTGCCAGCAGTCCGCCCTGGAGGGGGGGGCCGGGCACAGATACGCAGTATTTT. It yields the protein CASSPPWRGGPGTDTQYF. The chain has TRBV2 and TRBJ2-3; tentatively, D is TRBD2 (7 bases). Trimming removed 5 bases from V and 1 base from J, with 22 bases in between. The CDR3 loop spans 18 amino acids. Germline V CDR1 and CDR2: SNHLY, FYNNEI.

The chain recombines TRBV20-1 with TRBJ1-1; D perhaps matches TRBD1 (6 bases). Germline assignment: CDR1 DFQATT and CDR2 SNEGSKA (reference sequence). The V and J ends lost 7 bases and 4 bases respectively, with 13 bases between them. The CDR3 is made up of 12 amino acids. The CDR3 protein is CSVGQTVTEAFF. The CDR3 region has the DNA TGCAGTGTAGGACAGACAGTCACTGAAGCTTTCTTT.

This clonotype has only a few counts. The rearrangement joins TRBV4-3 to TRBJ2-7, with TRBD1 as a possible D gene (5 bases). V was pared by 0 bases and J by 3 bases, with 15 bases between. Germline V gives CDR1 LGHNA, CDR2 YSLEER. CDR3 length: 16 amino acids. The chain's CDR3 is CASSQDRQHQNYEQYF. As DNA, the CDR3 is TGCGCCAGCAGCCAAGACAGACAGCACCAGAACTACGAGCAGTACTTC.

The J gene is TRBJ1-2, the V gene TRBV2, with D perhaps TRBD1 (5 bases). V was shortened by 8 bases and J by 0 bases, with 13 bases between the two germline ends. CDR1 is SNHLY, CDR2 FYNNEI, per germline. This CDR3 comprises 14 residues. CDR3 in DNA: TGTGCCAGCCGGGCCAGGGACGCTAACTATGGCTACACCTTC. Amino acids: CASRARDANYGYTF. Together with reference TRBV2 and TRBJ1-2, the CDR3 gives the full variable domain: EPEVTQTPSHQVTQMGQEVILRCVPISNHLYFYWYRQILGQKVEFLVSFYNNEISEKSEIFDDQFSVERPDGSNFTLKIRSTKLEDSAMYFCASRARDANYGYTFGSGTRLTVV.

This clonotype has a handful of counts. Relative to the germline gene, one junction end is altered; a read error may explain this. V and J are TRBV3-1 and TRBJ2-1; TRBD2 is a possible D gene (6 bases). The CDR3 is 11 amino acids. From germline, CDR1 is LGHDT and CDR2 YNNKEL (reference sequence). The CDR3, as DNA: TGTGCCAGCAGCCAAGCGGGAGAGTCGGCCTTC. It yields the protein CASSQAGESAF.

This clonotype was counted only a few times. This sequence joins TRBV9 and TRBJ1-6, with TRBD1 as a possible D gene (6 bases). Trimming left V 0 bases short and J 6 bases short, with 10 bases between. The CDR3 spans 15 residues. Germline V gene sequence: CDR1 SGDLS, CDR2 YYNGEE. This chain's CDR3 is CASSVGSGVNSPLHF. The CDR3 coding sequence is TGTGCCAGCAGCGTAGGATCAGGGGTTAATTCACCCCTCCACTTT.

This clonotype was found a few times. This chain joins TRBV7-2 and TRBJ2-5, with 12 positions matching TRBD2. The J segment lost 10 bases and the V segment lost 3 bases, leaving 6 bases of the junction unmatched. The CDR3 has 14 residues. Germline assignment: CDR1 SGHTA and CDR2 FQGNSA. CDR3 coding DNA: TGTGCCAGCAGCTTTGGACTAGCGGGGATTGGCCAGTACTTC. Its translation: CASSFGLAGIGQYF.

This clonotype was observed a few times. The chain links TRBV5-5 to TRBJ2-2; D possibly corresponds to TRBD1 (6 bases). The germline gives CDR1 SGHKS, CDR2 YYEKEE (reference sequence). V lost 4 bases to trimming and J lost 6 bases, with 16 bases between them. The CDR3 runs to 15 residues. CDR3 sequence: CASSTQGMSAGELFF. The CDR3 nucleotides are TGTGCCAGCAGCACACAGGGTATGTCTGCCGGGGAGCTGTTTTTT.

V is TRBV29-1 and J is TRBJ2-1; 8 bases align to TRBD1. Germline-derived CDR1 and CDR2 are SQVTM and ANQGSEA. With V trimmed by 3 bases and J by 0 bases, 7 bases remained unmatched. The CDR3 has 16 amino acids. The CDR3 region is CSVESRDRSSYNEQFF. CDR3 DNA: TGCAGCGTTGAGTCAAGGGACAGGAGCTCCTACAATGAGCAGTTCTTC.

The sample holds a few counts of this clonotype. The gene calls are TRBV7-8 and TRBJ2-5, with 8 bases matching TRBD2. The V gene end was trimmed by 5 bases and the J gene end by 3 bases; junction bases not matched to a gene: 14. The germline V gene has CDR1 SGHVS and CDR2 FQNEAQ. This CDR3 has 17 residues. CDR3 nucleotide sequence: TGTGCCAGCAGCCATAGCCTCGTTTTAGCGGGGAAAGAGACCCAGTACTTC. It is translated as CASSHSLVLAGKETQYF.

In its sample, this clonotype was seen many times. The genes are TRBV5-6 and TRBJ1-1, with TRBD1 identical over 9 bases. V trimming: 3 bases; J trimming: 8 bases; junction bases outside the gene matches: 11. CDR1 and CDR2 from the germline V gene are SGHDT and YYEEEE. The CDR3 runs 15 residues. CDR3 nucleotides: TGTGCCAGCAGCTGGACCGGGACAGGGATGGGGGAAGCTTTCTTT. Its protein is CASSWTGTGMGEAFF. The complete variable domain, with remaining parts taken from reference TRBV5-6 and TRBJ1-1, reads DAGVTQSPTHLIKTRGQQVTLRCSPKSGHDTVSWYQQALGQGPQFIFQYYEEEERQRGNFPDRFSGHQFPNYSSELNVNALLLGDSALYLCASSWTGTGMGEAFFGQGTRLTVV.

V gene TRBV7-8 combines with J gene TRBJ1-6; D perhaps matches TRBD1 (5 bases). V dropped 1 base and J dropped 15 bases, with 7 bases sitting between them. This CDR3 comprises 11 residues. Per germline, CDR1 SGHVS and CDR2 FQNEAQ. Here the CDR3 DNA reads TGTGCCAGCAGCTTAGGGGGGAACCTCCACTTT. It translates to CASSLGGNLHF.

CDR3 loop: CAWSVAGRNGELFF. The DNA of the CDR3 is TGTGCCTGGAGTGTAGCGGGACGGAACGGGGAGCTGTTTTTT. The V and J genes are TRBV30 and TRBJ2-2, with 7 nucleotides matching TRBD2. CDR3 length equals 14 residues. Germline CDR1 is GTSNPN and CDR2 is SVGIG (reference sequence). Trimming took 0 bases from V and 7 from J; bases not matched to a gene: 5.

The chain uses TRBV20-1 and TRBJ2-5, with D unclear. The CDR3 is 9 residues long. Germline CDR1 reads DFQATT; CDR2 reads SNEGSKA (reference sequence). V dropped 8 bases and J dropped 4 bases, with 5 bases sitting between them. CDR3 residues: CSLGETQYF. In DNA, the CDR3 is TGCAGTTTAGGAGAGACCCAGTACTTC.

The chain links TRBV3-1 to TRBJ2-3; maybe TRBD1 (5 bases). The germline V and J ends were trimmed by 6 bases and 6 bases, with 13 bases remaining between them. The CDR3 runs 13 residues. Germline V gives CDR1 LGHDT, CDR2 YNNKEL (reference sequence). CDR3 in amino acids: CASSPMGRDTQYF. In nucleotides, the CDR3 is TGTGCCAGCAGTCCGATGGGGCGCGATACGCAGTATTTT.

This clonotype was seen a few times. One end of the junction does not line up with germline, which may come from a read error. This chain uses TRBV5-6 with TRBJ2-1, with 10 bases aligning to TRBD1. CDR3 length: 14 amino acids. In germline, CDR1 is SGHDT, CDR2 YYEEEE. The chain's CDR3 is CASRLGQGSNEQFF. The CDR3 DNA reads TGTGCCAGCAGGTTGGGACAGGGGTCGAATGAGCAGTTCTTC. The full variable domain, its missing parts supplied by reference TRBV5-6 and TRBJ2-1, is DAGVTQSPTHLIKTRGQQVTLRCSPKSGHDTVSWYQQALGQGPQFIFQYYEEEERQRGNFPDRFSGHQFPNYSSELNVNALLLGDSALYLCASRLGQGSNEQFFGPGTRLTVL.

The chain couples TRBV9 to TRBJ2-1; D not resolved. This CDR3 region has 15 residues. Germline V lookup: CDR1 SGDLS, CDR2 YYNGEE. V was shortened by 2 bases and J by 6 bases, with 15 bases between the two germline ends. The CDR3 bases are TGTGCCAGCAGCGTGTGGGCCACAAAAGGCAATGAGCAGTTCTTC. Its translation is CASSVWATKGNEQFF.

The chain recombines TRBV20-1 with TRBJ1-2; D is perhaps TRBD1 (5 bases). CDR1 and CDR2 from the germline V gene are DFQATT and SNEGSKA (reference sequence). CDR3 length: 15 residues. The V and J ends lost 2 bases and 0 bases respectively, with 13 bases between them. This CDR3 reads CSARNYRTTNYGYTF. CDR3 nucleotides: TGCAGTGCTAGAAATTACAGGACTACTAACTATGGCTACACCTTC.

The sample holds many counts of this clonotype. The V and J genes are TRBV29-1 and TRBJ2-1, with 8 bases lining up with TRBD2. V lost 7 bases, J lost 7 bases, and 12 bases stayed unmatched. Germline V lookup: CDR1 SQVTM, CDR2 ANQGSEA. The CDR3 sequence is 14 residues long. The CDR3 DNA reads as TGCAGCGCACTGGGAGGAGCGGGAGTTAATGAGCAGTTCTTC. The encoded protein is CSALGGAGVNEQFF.

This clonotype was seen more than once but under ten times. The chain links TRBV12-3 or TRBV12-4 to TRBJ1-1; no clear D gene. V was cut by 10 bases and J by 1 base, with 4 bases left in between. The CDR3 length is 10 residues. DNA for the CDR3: TGTGCCACCGAGAACACTGAAGCTTTCTTT. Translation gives CATENTEAFF.

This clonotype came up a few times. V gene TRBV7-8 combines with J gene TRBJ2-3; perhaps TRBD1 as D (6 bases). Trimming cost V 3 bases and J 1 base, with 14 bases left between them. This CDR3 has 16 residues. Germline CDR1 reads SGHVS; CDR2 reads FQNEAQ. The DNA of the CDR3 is TGTGCCAGCAGCTTCCCATACGCAGGGGGCACAGATACGCAGTATTTT. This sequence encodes CASSFPYAGGTDTQYF.

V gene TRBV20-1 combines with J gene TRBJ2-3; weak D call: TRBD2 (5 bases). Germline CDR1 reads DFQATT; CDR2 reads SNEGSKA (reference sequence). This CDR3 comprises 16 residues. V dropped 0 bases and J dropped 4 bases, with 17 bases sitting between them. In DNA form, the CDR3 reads TGCAGTGCTAGAGATCTTGGGGAGAGAGTCGCAGATACGCAGTATTTT. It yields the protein CSARDLGERVADTQYF.

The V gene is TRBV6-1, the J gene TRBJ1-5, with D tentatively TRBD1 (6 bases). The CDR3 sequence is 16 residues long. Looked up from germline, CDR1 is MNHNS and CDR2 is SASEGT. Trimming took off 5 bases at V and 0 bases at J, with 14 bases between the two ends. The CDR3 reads CASSTRTVPSNQPQHF. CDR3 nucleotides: TGTGCCAGCAGTACCAGGACAGTTCCTAGCAATCAGCCCCAGCATTTT.

The CDR3 DNA sequence: TGTGCCACCCAAACAGGGTACACTGAAGCTTTCTTT. It yields the protein CATQTGYTEAFF. The chain employs TRBV15 and TRBJ1-1; TRBD1 might be the D (6 bases). CDR3 length: 12 amino acids. Per the germline V gene, CDR1 is LNHNV and CDR2 is YYDKDF (reference sequence). V dropped 8 bases and J dropped 3 bases, with 10 bases sitting between them.